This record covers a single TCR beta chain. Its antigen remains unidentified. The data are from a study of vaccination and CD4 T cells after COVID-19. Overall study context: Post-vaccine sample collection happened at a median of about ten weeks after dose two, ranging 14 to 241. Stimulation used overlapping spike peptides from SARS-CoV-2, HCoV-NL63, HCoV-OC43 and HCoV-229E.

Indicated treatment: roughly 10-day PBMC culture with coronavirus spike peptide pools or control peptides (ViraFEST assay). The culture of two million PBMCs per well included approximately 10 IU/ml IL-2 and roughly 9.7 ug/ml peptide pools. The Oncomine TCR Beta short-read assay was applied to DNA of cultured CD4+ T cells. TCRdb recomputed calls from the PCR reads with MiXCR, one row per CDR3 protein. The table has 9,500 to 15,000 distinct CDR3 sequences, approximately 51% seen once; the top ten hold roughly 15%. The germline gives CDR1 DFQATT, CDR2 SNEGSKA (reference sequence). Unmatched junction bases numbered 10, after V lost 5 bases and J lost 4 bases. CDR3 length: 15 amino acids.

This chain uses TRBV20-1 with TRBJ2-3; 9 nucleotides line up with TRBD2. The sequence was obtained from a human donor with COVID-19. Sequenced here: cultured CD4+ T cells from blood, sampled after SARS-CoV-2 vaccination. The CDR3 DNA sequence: TGCAGTGCTGGAGCGGGACTAGCTCTCTCAGATACGCAGTATTTT. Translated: CSAGAGLALSDTQYF.